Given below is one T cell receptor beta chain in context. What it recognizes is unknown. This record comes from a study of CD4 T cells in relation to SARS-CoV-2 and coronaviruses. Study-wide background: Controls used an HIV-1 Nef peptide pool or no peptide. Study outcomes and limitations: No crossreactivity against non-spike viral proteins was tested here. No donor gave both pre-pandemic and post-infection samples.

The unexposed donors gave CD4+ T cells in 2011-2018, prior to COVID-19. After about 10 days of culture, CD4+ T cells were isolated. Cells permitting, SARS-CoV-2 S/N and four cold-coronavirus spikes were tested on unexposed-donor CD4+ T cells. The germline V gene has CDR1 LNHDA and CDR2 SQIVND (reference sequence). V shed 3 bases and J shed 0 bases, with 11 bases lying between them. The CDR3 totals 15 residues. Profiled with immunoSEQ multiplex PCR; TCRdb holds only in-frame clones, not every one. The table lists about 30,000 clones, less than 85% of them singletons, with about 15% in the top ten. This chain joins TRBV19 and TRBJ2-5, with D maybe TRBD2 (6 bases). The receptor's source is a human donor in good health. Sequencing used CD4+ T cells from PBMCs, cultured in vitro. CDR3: CASSMRGLYQETQYF. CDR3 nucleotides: TGTGCCAGTAGTATGCGGGGACTGTACCAAGAGACCCAGTACTTC.